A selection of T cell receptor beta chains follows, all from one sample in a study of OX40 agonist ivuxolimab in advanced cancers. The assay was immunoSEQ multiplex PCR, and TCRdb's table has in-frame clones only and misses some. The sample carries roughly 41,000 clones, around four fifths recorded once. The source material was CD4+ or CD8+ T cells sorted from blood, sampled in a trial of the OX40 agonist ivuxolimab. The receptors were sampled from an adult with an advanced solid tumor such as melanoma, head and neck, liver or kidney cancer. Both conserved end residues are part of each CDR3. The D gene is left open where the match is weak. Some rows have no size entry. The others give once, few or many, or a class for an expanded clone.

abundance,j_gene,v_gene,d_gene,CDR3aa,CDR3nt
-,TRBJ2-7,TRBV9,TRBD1,CASSVGTGGLYEQYF,TGTGCCAGCAGCGTGGGGACAGGGGGGTTGTACGAGCAGTACTTC
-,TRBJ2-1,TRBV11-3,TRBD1,CASSPEGQGLHEQFF,TGTGCCAGCTCCCCCGAGGGACAGGGGCTCCATGAGCAGTTCTTC
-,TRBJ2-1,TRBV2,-,CASSERTYNEQFF,TGTGCCAGCAGTGAAAGGACCTACAATGAGCAGTTCTTC
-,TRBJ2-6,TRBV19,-,CASSIDHEARDVLTF,TGTGCCAGTAGTATAGATCACGAAGCGAGGGACGTCCTGACTTTC
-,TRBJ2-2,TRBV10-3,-,CAISGTFTGELFF,TGTGCCATCAGTGGCACCTTCACCGGGGAGCTGTTTTTT
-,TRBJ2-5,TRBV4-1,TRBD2,CASSQGVSGRVQETQYF,TGCGCCAGCAGCCAAGGGGTTAGCGGGAGAGTGCAAGAGACCCAGTACTTC
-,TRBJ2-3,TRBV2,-,CASRASYSTDTQYF,TGTGCCAGCAGAGCCTCCTATAGCACAGATACGCAGTATTTT
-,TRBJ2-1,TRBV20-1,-,CSARDLGEQFF,TGCAGTGCTAGAGATCTCGGTGAGCAGTTCTTC
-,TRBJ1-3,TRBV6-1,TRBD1,CASSVQGQGRNTIYF,TGTGCCAGCAGTGTCCAAGGACAGGGGAGAAACACCATATATTTT
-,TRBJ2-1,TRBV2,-,CASSEDRGGEQFF,TGTGCCAGCAGTGAAGACAGGGGAGGTGAGCAGTTCTTC
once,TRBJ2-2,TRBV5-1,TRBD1,CASSTRQGWGGELFF,TGCGCCAGCAGCACTCGACAGGGTTGGGGCGGGGAGCTGTTTTTT
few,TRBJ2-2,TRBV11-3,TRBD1,CASSLTRWDRANTGELFF,TGTGCCAGCAGCTTAACTAGGTGGGACAGGGCGAACACCGGGGAGCTGTTTTTT
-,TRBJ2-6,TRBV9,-,CASSRDRGSGANVLTF,TGTGCCAGCAGCCGGGACCGCGGCTCTGGGGCCAACGTCCTGACTTTC
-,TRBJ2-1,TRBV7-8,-,CASSQSRNEQFF,TGTGCCAGCAGCCAAAGCAGGAATGAGCAGTTCTTC
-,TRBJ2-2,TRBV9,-,CASSSPTGSDTGELFF,TGTGCCAGCAGCTCCCCCACAGGGTCTGACACCGGGGAGCTGTTTTTT
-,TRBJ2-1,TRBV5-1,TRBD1,CASFRDRGHGEQFF,TGCGCCAGCTTCCGGGACAGGGGGCATGGTGAGCAGTTCTTC
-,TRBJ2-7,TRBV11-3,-,CASSSGAYPGVKEQYF,TGTGCCAGCAGCTCGGGGGCCTATCCGGGAGTGAAAGAGCAGTACTTC
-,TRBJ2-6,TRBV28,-,CASSTLKSSGANVLTF,TGTGCCAGCAGTACACTAAAGAGCTCTGGGGCCAACGTCCTGACTTTC
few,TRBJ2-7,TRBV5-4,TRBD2,CASSLVRLAGVEEQYF,TGTGCCAGCAGCTTGGTCCGGCTAGCGGGAGTAGAAGAGCAGTACTTC